This TCR beta chain emerged from a study of T cells in Graves' hyperthyroidism and ophthalmopathy. Graves' hyperthyroidism was deemed stable given no ophthalmopathy progression within 18 months. Germline CDR1 and CDR2: KGHSH and LQKENI. Trimming removed 5 bases at V and 6 bases at J, with 20 bases between. This CDR3 comprises 15 residues. The source material, RNA transcripts, was used to amplify TCR beta CDR3 regions. A set of HTBI primers served as the primers for a first-round RT-PCR of the TCR CDR3. One entry per CDR3 protein, called by TCRdb with MiXCR from the multiplex PCR reads. The sample has about 590,000 distinct CDR3 sequences, 15% to 19% seen once; the top ten hold under 8%. This clonotype was counted between two and nine times.

The specimen was blood. J is TRBJ2-7 and V is TRBV18; D assignment may be TRBD1 or TRBD2 (5 bases each). This clonotype was obtained from a woman aged 25 to 39 with Graves' hyperthyroidism. CDR3 loop: CASSGAELRGSEQYF. CDR3 bases: TGTGCCAGCTCAGGGGCGGAACTCCGAGGGTCCGAGCAGTACTTC. Using reference TRBV18 and TRBJ2-7 for the parts outside the CDR3, the full variable domain is NAGVMQNPRHLVRRRGQEARLRCSPMKGHSHVYWYRQLPEEGLKFMVYLQKENIIDESGMPKERFSAEFPKEGPSILRIQQVVRGDSAAYFCASSGAELRGSEQYFGPGTRLTVT.